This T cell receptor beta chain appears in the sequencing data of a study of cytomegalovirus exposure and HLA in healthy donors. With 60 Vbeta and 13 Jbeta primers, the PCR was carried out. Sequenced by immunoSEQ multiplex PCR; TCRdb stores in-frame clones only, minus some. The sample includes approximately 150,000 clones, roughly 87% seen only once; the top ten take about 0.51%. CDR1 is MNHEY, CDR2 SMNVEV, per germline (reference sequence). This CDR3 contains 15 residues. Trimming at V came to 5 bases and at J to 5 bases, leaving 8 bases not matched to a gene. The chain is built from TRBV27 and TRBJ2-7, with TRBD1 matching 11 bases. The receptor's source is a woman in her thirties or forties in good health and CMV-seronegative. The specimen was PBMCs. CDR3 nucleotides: TGTGCCAGCAGTCCAGGGACAGGGGGGTTCAACGAGCAGTACTTC. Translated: CASSPGTGGFNEQYF.